This is a list of T cell receptor beta chains from one sample in a study of CD8 T cells in Susac syndrome. TCRdb reprocessed the immunoSEQ multiplex PCR reads with MiXCR, giving one entry per CDR3 protein. The data show approximately 70,000 distinct CDR3 sequences, with over 85% seen just once and roughly 0.55% held by the top ten. The sequencing sample was made of CD8+ T cells from PBMCs. All receptors derive from a human donor with multiple sclerosis. Each CDR3 is given with its conserved first and last residue. The D gene is left open where the match is weak. Size tells how often a clone was seen (once, few, many) or the class of an expanded clone, and some rows leave it out.

>-|TRBJ1-2|-|TRBV29-1
TGCAGCGTTGGAGGGGAGTATGGCTACACCTTC
CSVGGEYGYTF
>TRBD1|TRBJ1-2|-|TRBV29-1
TGCAGCGTAGAAGCCGGGACAGGCGTCTATGGCTACACCTTC
CSVEAGTGVYGYTF
>-|TRBJ1-2|-|TRBV13
TGTGCCAGCAGCCCGGCGTTCAGGGAAGGGGCTAACTATGGCTACACCTTC
CASSPAFREGANYGYTF
>TRBD1|TRBJ2-7|-|TRBV5-4
TGTGCCAGCAGCTGGGACAGTTCCTACGAGCAGTACTTC
CASSWDSSYEQYF
>-|TRBJ2-2|-|TRBV29-1
TGCAGCGTGACTTCGGGGACCGGGGAGCTGTTTTTT
CSVTSGTGELFF
>-|TRBJ2-6|-|TRBV27
TGTGCCAGCAGTTTAGGGGACTCCTTGGGGGGGGCCAACGTCCTGACTTTC
CASSLGDSLGGANVLTF
>-|TRBJ2-1|-|TRBV6-2/TRBV6-3
TGTGCCAGCAGTTACTCATCGGACGGAGGGGATGAGCAGTTCTTC
CASSYSSDGGDEQFF
>-|TRBJ2-7|-|TRBV27
TGTGCCAGCAGTAACAACTACGAGCAGTACTTC
CASSNNYEQYF
>TRBD1|TRBJ1-2|once|TRBV3-1
TGTGCCAGCAGCCAAGCGAAGGGGGCGGAAGGCTACACCTTC
CASSQAKGAEGYTF
>TRBD2|TRBJ2-1|-|TRBV20-1
TGCAGTGCTAGGGGGACTAGCGGAAACAATGAGCAGTTCTTC
CSARGTSGNNEQFF
>TRBD1|TRBJ2-3|-|TRBV4-3
TGCGCCAGCAGCCAATCGGACAGGGGGCAGAGCACAGATACGCAGTATTTT
CASSQSDRGQSTDTQYF
>-|TRBJ1-1|-|TRBV14
TGTGCCAGCAGCCTAGGGCAGGCGATGGTATGGAACACTGAAGCTTTCTTT
CASSLGQAMVWNTEAFF
>-|TRBJ2-7|-|TRBV29-1
TGCAGCGTTGAAGAATTACAGGGACGGCCCTACGAGCAGTACTTC
CSVEELQGRPYEQYF
>-|TRBJ2-1|once|TRBV27
TGTGCCAGCAAGGTTGAGAACAATGAGCAGTTCTTC
CASKVENNEQFF
>-|TRBJ1-2|-|TRBV4-1
TGCGCCAGCAGCCAACGACAGCTTTCTAACTATGGCTACACCTTC
CASSQRQLSNYGYTF
>TRBD2|TRBJ2-1|-|TRBV2
TGTGCCAGCAGTGTAGCGGGGGGCGTCAATGAGCAGTTCTTC
CASSVAGGVNEQFF
>-|TRBJ1-2|-|TRBV3-1
TGTGCCAGCAGAGACGAGGGGACTTCTGGCTACACCTTC
CASRDEGTSGYTF
>-|TRBJ1-5|-|TRBV24-1
TGTGCCACCAGTGCCAATTGGGGGAACAATCAGCCCCAGCATTTT
CATSANWGNNQPQHF
>-|TRBJ2-7|-|TRBV7-2
TGTGCCAGCAGCTTCCCCTCTCGAGATTTAGGCGAGCAGTACTTC
CASSFPSRDLGEQYF
>TRBD2|TRBJ2-7|-|TRBV4-1
TGCGCCAGCAGCCAAGGAGGACTAGCGACGGGCGAGCAGTACTTC
CASSQGGLATGEQYF
>-|TRBJ1-5|-|TRBV7-9
TGTGCCAGCAGCTTAGATGATATGCCCCAGCATTTT
CASSLDDMPQHF
>-|TRBJ2-1|-|TRBV19
TGTGCCAGTAGCAATGAACAGGTTTTTGACAATGAGCAGTTCTTC
CASSNEQVFDNEQFF
>-|TRBJ2-3|-|TRBV13
TGTGCCAGCAGCTTATGGGCCCCCACAGATACGCAGTATTTT
CASSLWAPTDTQYF
>-|TRBJ1-3|once|TRBV12-5
TGTGCTAGTGGTTACGCGGGGAACACCATATATTTT
CASGYAGNTIYF
>TRBD1|TRBJ2-2|once|TRBV7-8
TGTGCCAGCAGCTTAGTTCTCCCGGACAGGGCAGCCGGGGAGCTGTTTTTT
CASSLVLPDRAAGELFF